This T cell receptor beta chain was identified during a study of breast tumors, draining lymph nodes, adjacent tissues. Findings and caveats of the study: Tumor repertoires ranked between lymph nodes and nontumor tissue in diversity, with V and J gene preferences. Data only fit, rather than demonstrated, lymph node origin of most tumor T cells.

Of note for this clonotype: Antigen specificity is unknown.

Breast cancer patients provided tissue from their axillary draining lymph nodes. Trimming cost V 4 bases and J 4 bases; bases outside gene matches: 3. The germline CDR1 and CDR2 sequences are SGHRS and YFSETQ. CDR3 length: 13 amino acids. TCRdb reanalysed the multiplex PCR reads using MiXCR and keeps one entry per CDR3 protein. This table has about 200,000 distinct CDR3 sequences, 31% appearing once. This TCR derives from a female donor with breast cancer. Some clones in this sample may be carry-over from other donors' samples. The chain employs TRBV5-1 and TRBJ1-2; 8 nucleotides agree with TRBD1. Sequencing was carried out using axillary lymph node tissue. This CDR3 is CASSLQGGYGYTF. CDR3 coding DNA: TGCGCCAGCAGCCTACAGGGGGGCTATGGCTACACCTTC.